This TCR beta chain was recovered during a study of T-cell memory formation after mild COVID-19. Whole-study context: TCR clusters mostly belonged to single donors. Study observations and caveats: Nothing confirmed that second-wave clones peaking on day 37 were specific for SARS-CoV-2. There was a balanced CD4/CD8 profile in clones contracting day 15 to 85, and later expanders leaned CD4+. Shrinking CD4+ clones were chiefly CM and EM; CD8+ ones were chiefly EMRA.

TCRdb processed the 5' RACE reads anew with MiXCR; each CDR3 protein has one entry. The profile shows hundreds of thousands of distinct CDR3 sequences, approximately 19% of them singletons. This clonotype was observed a handful of times. The antigen is undetermined. The origin of this receptor is a young man who had mild COVID-19 (a few samples of this study predate the infection). Cell type and time point are not known. Sequenced input: PBMCs or a T cell subset sorted from them (not recorded which).

This CDR3 is CASLRGPQETQYF. CDR3 coding DNA: TGTGCCAGCTTGCGGGGCCCCCAAGAGACCCAGTACTTC. The chain links TRBV6-2 or TRBV6-3 to TRBJ2-5; a possible D gene is TRBD2 (6 bases). Germline CDR1 is MNHEY and CDR2 is SVGEGT. The CDR3 is 13 residues long. V was clipped by 8 bases and J by 1 base, with 11 bases between them.